Below, one T cell receptor (beta chain) is given with its context. This clone showed up just once. Its specific antigen is unknown. No much larger clone exists at a distance of one base, and base qualities are not known. The CDR3 regions of human TCRbeta chains were analyzed by immunosequencing. As for how the authors treated the data: TCRs in the repertoires were compared against a reference library of SARS-CoV-2-specific TCRs that had been generated with the MIRA antigen-specificity platform. Breadth was defined as the fraction of unique TCRs that were SARS-CoV-2-associated, and depth was defined as the fraction of total T cells that were SARS-CoV-2-associated. Each spike-specific TCR was assigned to its reactive spike region and to a CD4 or CD8 class using the MIRA data. Log10-transformed breadth and depth values were compared by one-way ANOVA with Sidak's multiple comparisons tests. TCRdb's version of the immuneACCESS table is confined to in-frame rearrangements and falls short of the full clone set. An unresolved V gene accounts for under half of the shortfall where checked; the remainder is of unknown origin. V, J and clone size were drawn from that table, and D and trimming were deduced from the DNA. Present in this sample are roughly 140,000 clones, under 95% of which were seen just once. Roughly 5.6% of the sample lies in the top ten.

The meaning of the sample's time point label: baseline before first vaccination. Vaccinee samples were obtained from the UK trials COV001 and COV002, which included a single-blind randomized controlled phase 2/3 trial of AZD1222 (ChAdOx1 nCoV-19) in healthy adults. Trial participant PBMC samples were collected at day 0 and day 28 after the second dose for TCRbeta chain sequencing. The CDR3 runs 16 amino acids, cysteine and phenylalanine included. Solely the CDR3 DNA is kept, with 48 bases framed from the first base. Trimming costs V 6 bases and J 0 bases, and their ends lie 15 bases apart. Reading the germline V gene gives CDR1 SGDLS and CDR2 YYNGEE. These data belong to a study of T cell responses to AZD1222 COVID-19 vaccine listed by TCRdb under 2021. A note on the overall study: Because spike-specific TCR depth and breadth did not differ between the two schedules, AZD1222 recipients who got a second dose at roughly 4 weeks were pooled with those who got a second dose at roughly 12 weeks. TCR sequencing covered roughly 230 trial participants: 200 to 220 given two doses of AZD1222 and approximately 26 given two doses of MenACWY control vaccine. Enrollment into the trials was organized by age into subgroups of 18-55, 56-69 and 70-plus years, and those subgroups contained approximately 150, 30 and 60 TCR-sequenced participants, respectively.

The full study reports these points: Because no day 14 peak-response samples were available, repertoires were characterized only after the peak T cell response. The 56-69-year group was small, and its depth increase did not reach significance, likely because of low power. Conclusions about previously exposed vaccinees are limited, since just a handful of AZD1222 recipients were seropositive for SARS-CoV-2 at baseline. The whole spike protein was spanned by vaccine-associated CD4 TCRs, and dominant responses were seen in regions 160-218 and 743-854. Nearly half of unique spike-specific TCRs reportedly recognized epitopes outside regions mutated in the B.1.351 and B.1.1.7 variants. Spike-specific TCR breadth and depth rose significantly after two AZD1222 doses compared with day 0 and with MenACWY recipients. Participants were mostly white British, with more females than males. The authors suggested clonal diversity may have been underestimated.

The sequencing used peripheral blood, collected on day 0 of AZD1222 vaccination. The clonotype originates from an adult in good health. The chain is assembled from TRBV9 and TRBJ2-2; the D gene could be either TRBD1 or TRBD2, each agreeing at 5 bases. The CDR3 has the sequence CASKRGSGSNTGELFF. In nucleotides, the sequence is TGTGCCAGCAAGAGGGGTTCGGGATCGAACACCGGGGAGCTGTTTTTT. With the portions outside the CDR3 filled from the reference TRBV9 and TRBJ2-2 genes, the complete variable region becomes DSGVTQTPKHLITATGQRVTLRCSPRSGDLSVYWYQQSLDQGLQFLIQYYNGEERAKGNILERFSAQQFPDLHSELNLSSLELGDSALYFCASKRGSGSNTGELFFGEGSRLTVL.